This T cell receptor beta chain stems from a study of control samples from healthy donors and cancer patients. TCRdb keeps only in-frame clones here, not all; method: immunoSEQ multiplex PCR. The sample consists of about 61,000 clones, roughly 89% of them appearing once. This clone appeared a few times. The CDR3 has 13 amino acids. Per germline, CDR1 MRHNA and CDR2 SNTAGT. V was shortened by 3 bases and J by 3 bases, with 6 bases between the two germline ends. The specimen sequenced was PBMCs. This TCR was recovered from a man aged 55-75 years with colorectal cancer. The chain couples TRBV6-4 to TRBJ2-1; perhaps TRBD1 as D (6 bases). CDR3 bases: TGTGCCAGCAGTGAAGGGGGCTACAATGAGCAGTTCTTC. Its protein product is CASSEGGYNEQFF.